This TCR beta chain was identified during a study of cytomegalovirus exposure and HLA in healthy donors. Study background: Out of about 179 million T cells, an earlier analysis found some 110 million unique TCR beta sequences in total.

This clone occurred a few times. This PCR relied on a set of 60 Vbeta primers and 13 Jbeta primers. Clones were sequenced by immunoSEQ multiplex PCR, and TCRdb holds only the in-frame ones, with some missing. The table has 170,000 or so clones, just under 80% seen once. Trimming at V came to 1 base and at J to 5 bases, leaving 6 bases not matched to a gene. Germline CDR1 and CDR2: SGHNT and YYREEE (reference sequence). The CDR3 consists of 14 residues. Sequencing input: PBMCs. The chain employs TRBV5-4 and TRBJ2-7, with 7 bases that match TRBD2. This receptor was obtained from a woman between 50 and 59 years old in good health and CMV-seropositive. The CDR3 nucleotides read TGTGCCAGCAGCTTGATCGGGGGGATCCACGAGCAGTACTTC. The encoded protein is CASSLIGGIHEQYF.